There are many counts of the clone carrying this TCR beta chain. The data stem from a study of CD8 T cells in ankylosing spondylitis. TCRdb reprocessed the 5' RACE reads with MiXCR, giving one entry per CDR3 protein. There are roughly 150,000 distinct CDR3 sequences in the sample; 30% to 40% occur only once, and 4.5% to 6% lies in the top ten. The V and J ends lost 0 bases and 0 bases, in that order; junction bases with no gene match: 3. CDR1 is MNHEY, CDR2 SVGEGT, per germline. CDR3 length equals 19 residues. The rearrangement joins TRBV6-2 or TRBV6-3 to TRBJ2-6, with 12 bases that match TRBD1. Sequenced input: synovial fluid, either unsorted or a sorted T cell fraction (not recorded which). The origin of this receptor is a male donor with ankylosing spondylitis. CDR3 in amino acids: CASSYSLGQGASGANVLTF. The CDR3 DNA follows: TGTGCCAGCAGTTACTCGCTGGGACAGGGGGCCTCTGGGGCCAACGTCCTGACTTTC.